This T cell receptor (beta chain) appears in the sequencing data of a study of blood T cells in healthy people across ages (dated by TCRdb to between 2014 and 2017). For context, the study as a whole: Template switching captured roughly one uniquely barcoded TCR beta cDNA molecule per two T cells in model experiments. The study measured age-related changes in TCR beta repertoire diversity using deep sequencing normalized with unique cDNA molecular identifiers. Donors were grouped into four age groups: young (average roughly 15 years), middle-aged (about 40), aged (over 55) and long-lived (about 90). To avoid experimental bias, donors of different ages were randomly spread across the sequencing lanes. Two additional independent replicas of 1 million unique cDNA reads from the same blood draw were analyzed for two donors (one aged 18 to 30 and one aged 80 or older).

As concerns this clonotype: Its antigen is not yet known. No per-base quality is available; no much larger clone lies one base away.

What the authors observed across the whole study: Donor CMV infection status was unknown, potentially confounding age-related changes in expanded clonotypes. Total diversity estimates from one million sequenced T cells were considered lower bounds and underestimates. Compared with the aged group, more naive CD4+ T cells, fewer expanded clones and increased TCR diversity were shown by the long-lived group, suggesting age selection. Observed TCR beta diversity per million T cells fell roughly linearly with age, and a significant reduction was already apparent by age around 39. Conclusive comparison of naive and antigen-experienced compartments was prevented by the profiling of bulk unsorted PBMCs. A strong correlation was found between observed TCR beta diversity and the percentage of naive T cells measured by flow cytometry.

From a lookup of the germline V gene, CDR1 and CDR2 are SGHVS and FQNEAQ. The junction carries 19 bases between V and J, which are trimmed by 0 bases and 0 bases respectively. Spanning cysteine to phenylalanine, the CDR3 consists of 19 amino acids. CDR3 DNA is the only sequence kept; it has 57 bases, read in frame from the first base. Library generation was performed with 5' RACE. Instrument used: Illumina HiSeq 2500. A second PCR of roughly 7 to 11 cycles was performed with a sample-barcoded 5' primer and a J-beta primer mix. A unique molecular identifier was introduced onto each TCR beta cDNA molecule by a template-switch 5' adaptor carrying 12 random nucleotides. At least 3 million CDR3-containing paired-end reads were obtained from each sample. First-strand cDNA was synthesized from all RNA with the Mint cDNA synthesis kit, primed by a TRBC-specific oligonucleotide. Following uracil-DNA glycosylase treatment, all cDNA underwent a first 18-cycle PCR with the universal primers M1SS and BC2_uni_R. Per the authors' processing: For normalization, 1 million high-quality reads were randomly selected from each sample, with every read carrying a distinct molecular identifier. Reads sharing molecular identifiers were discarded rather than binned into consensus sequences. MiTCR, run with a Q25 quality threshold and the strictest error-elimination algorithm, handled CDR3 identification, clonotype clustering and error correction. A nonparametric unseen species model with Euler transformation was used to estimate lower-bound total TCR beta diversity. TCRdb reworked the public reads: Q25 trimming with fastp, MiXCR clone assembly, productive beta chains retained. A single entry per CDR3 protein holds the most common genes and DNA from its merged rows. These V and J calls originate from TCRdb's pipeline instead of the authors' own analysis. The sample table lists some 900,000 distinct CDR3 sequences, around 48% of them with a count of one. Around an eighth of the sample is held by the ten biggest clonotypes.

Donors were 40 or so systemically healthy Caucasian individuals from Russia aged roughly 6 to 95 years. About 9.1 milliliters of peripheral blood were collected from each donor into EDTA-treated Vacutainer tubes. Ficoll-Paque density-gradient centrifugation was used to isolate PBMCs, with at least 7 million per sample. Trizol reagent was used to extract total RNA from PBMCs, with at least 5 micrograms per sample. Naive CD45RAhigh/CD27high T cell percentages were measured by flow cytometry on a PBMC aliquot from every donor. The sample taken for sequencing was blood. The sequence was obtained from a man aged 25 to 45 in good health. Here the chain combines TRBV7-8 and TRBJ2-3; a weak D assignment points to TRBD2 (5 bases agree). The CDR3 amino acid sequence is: CASSLARSGSDTSTDTQYF. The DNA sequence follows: TGTGCCAGCAGCTTAGCTAGATCGGGATCTGACACTAGCACAGATACGCAGTATTTT.